These T cell receptor beta chains were read from a single sample in a study of shared clonotypes between healthy human individuals. Assay used: immunoSEQ multiplex PCR; TCRdb lists only in-frame clones, some missing. The sample shows about 490,000 clones, around three quarters of them seen only once. The source material was PBMCs. These receptors all stem from a woman aged 40 to 50 in good health. Some clones in this sample may be carry-over from other donors' samples. The CDR3 runs from the conserved cysteine through the conserved F or W. The D gene is left open where the match is weak. Clone sizes are given selectively: once, few, many, or a class where the clone is expanded.

V gene: TRBV7-3
J gene: TRBJ2-1
D gene: -
clone size: -
CDR3 DNA: TGTGCCAGCAGCCGAGACGGTCATGAGCAGTTCTTC
CDR3 protein: CASSRDGHEQFF

V gene: TRBV11-2
J gene: TRBJ2-7
D gene: -
clone size: once
CDR3 DNA: TGTGCCAGCAGATCTACGGGACTCCAAAGGAATTACGAGCAGTACTTC
CDR3 protein: CASRSTGLQRNYEQYF

V gene: TRBV5-4
J gene: TRBJ2-7
D gene: -
clone size: -
CDR3 DNA: TGTGCCAGCAGCCCGGGGCCAGGGGTTGAGCAGTACTTC
CDR3 protein: CASSPGPGVEQYF

V gene: TRBV28
J gene: TRBJ1-2
D gene: -
clone size: once
CDR3 DNA: TGTGCCAGCAGTTTACCCCAAGGACTTAATGGCTACACCTTC
CDR3 protein: CASSLPQGLNGYTF

V gene: TRBV14
J gene: TRBJ1-1
D gene: TRBD1
clone size: -
CDR3 DNA: TGTGCCAGCCGACAGGGGGGGCACACTGAAGCTTTCTTT
CDR3 protein: CASRQGGHTEAFF

V gene: TRBV28
J gene: TRBJ2-4
D gene: TRBD2
clone size: -
CDR3 DNA: TGTGCCAGCAGTCGGACTAGGGGAAACATTCAGTACTTC
CDR3 protein: CASSRTRGNIQYF

V gene: TRBV5-4
J gene: TRBJ2-7
D gene: -
clone size: once
CDR3 DNA: TGTGCCAGCAGCTTGATTCCAGGGAGCTCCTACGAGCAGTACTTC
CDR3 protein: CASSLIPGSSYEQYF

V gene: TRBV30
J gene: TRBJ2-5
D gene: TRBD1
clone size: -
CDR3 DNA: TGTGCCTGGAGTGTACAGGGGCCGGAGACCCAGTACTTC
CDR3 protein: CAWSVQGPETQYF

V gene: TRBV2
J gene: TRBJ1-1
D gene: -
clone size: -
CDR3 DNA: TGTGCCAGCAAAACCCTGACAGCATCCCGACAAGCTTTCTTT
CDR3 protein: CASKTLTASRQAFF

V gene: TRBV5-4
J gene: TRBJ2-7
D gene: TRBD2
clone size: -
CDR3 DNA: TGTGCCAGCAGCTTGTTCAAGGCTAGCGGGAGGATTCGCGAGCAGTACTTC
CDR3 protein: CASSLFKASGRIREQYF

V gene: TRBV21-1
J gene: TRBJ2-3
D gene: -
clone size: -
CDR3 DNA: TGTGCCAGCAGCAACAGGACAGGGGGTAGCACAGATACGCAGTATTTT
CDR3 protein: CASSNRTGGSTDTQYF

V gene: TRBV19
J gene: TRBJ1-3
D gene: -
clone size: -
CDR3 DNA: TGTGCCAGTAGTATCCTACCAAGAAACACCATATATTTT
CDR3 protein: CASSILPRNTIYF